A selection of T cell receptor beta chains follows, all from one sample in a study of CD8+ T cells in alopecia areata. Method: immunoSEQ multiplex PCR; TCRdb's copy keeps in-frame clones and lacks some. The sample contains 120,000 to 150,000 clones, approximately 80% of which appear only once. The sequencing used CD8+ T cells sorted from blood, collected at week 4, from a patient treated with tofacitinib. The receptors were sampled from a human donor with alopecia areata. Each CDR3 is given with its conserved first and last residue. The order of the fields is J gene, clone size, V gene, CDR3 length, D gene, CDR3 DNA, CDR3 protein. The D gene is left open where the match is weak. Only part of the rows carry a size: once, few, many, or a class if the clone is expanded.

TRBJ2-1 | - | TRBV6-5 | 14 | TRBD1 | TGTGCCAGCGGCCCAGGGGGATCCTACAATGAGCAGTTCTTC | CASGPGGSYNEQFF
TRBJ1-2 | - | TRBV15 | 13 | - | TGTGCCACCAGCTACAGGGTTTTAGGTGGCTACACCTTC | CATSYRVLGGYTF
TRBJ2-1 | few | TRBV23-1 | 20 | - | TGCGCCAGCAGCCCCCCGGACGGGGCAGAGGGCCCGGCTTTTTACAATGAGCAGTTCTTC | CASSPPDGAEGPAFYNEQFF
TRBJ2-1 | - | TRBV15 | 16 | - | TGTGCCACCAGCAGAGGTGCGGGACTGGAAAACAATGAGCAGTTCTTC | CATSRGAGLENNEQFF
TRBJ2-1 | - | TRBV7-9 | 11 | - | TGTGCCAGCAGCTTAACCCCTGAGCAGTTCTTC | CASSLTPEQFF
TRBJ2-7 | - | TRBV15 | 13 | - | TGTGCCACCAGCAGCGAGGTCACCTACGAGCAGTACTTC | CATSSEVTYEQYF
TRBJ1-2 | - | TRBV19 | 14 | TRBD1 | TGTGCCAGTTCACACAGGGGAGGATGGAGAGGCTACACCTTC | CASSHRGGWRGYTF
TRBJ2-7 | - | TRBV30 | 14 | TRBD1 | TGTGCCTGGGTATCGGGACAGGGAGTATACGAGCAGTACTTC | CAWVSGQGVYEQYF
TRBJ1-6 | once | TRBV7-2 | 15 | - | TGTGCCAGCAGCTTATACTATCTGGGGGATTCACCCCTCCACTTT | CASSLYYLGDSPLHF
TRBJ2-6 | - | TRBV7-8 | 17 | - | TGTGCCAGCAGACTAAGTGGGGGCCCGGTTGGGGCCAACGTCCTGACTTTC | CASRLSGGPVGANVLTF
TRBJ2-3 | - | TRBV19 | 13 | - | TGTGCCAGTAGTAGGGGCCACACAGATACGCAGTATTTT | CASSRGHTDTQYF
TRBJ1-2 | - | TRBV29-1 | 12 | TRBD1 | TGCAGCGTATCAGGGGGCCCCTATGGCTACACCTTC | CSVSGGPYGYTF
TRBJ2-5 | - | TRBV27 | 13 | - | TGTGCCAGCAGCCGTCAGGGACAAGAGACCCAGTACTTC | CASSRQGQETQYF